This T cell receptor beta chain stems from a study of blood T cell repertoires in COVID-19. Study summary: From the United States, Italy and Spain came samples of acute and convalescent COVID-19.

This CDR3 comprises 15 residues. Trimming at V came to 3 bases and at J to 3 bases, leaving 3 bases not matched to a gene. Per the germline V gene, CDR1 is SGHNT and CDR2 is YYREEE (reference sequence). Authors' data handling: Reference gene primer amplification in the assay estimated nucleated cell counts. Here immunoSEQ multiplex PCR was the method, and the copy in TCRdb shows in-frame clones only, minus some. The DNA gave D and trimming, while V, J and clone size come from that table. The sample lists about 220,000 clones, 80% to 90% seen once, with approximately 3.8% in the top ten. The clonotype originates from a young woman in a cohort exposed to, infected with or recovered from COVID-19 (not recorded which). The sequenced sample was PBMCs or T cells enriched from blood (not recorded which). The chain uses TRBV5-4 and TRBJ2-1; TRBD2 matches at 10 bases. The CDR3 DNA sequence: TGTGCCAGCAGCTCCCGGACTAGCGGCTACAATGAGCAGTTCTTC. It specifies CASSSRTSGYNEQFF.